This T cell receptor (beta chain) emerged from a study of blood T cells in healthy people across ages. Study observations and caveats: Per million T cells, TCR beta diversity dropped about linearly as age rose.

This CDR3 comprises 18 residues. Germline values: CDR1 ENHRY, CDR2 SYGVKD. Combining a sample-barcoded 5' primer with a J-beta primer mix, a second PCR ran for about 7 to 12 cycles. TCRdb fed the 5' RACE reads into MiXCR, producing one record per CDR3 protein. The top ten clones hold roughly 34% of a sample with approximately 600,000 distinct CDR3 sequences, under 70% of them seen once. As regards this clonotype: What it binds is unknown. The junction departs from germline at one end; a sequencing error may be responsible.

V is TRBV10-3 and J is TRBJ2-6; tentatively, D is TRBD1 or TRBD2 (5 bases each). This TCR was recovered from a man aged 55 to 70 in good health. The material sequenced was blood. DNA for the CDR3: TGTGCCATCAGTGAGTCAGCAGGGATTGGGGCCGGGGTCAACGTCCTGACTTTC. Residues: CAISESAGIGAGVNVLTF.